These 24 T cell receptor beta chains originate from one sample sequenced in a study of regulatory T cells in long-lasting Graves disease. TCR beta libraries were built with iRepertoire HTBI primers and Arm-PCR of CDR3 regions. TCRdb reprocessed the multiplex PCR reads with MiXCR, giving one entry per CDR3 protein. The top ten clones hold around 20% of a sample with hundreds of thousands of distinct CDR3 sequences, around 21% of them seen once. The sample's time point: persistent/refractory GD, antithyroid drugs over 5 years with positive TRAb. PBMC-derived RNA was used for the TCR library. The sample in question was peripheral blood mononuclear cells (PBMCs), obtained when the disease was refractory, from a patient treated with antithyroid drugs. All receptors come from a female donor with Graves disease.

V gene TRBV7-2 combines with J gene TRBJ1-3; no reliable D call. The V gene lost 5 bases and the J gene lost 4 bases, with 12 bases spanning the gap. The germline V gene encodes CDR1 SGHTA and CDR2 FQGNSA. This CDR3 region has 14 residues. The CDR3 region is CASSPYAGGNTIYF. The CDR3 nucleotides read TGTGCCAGCAGCCCCTACGCGGGGGGAAACACCATATATTTT.

This clonotype was detected ten times or more. The rearrangement uses TRBV29-1 and TRBJ1-5; possibly TRBD1 for D (6 bases). Germline V gives CDR1 SQVTM, CDR2 ANQGSEA. This CDR3 is 12 amino acids long. V shed 8 bases and J shed 7 bases, with 15 bases lying between them. CDR3: CSPEGVRQPQHF. The CDR3 DNA is TGCAGCCCCGAGGGGGTAAGACAGCCCCAGCATTTT.

This clonotype was observed many times. In DNA, the CDR3 is TGTGCCAGCAGCCGGACAGTTTTCCGGCCCCAGCATTTT. Translation gives CASSRTVFRPQHF. This chain joins TRBV28 and TRBJ1-5, with D tentatively TRBD1 (6 bases). CDR1 MDHEN and CDR2 SYDVKM come from the germline V gene. Deletions cut 6 bases from V and 9 bases from J, with 15 bases between. The CDR3 has 13 amino acids.

This clonotype was seen at least ten times. This rearrangement joins TRBV11-2 to TRBJ2-5, with D hard to call. Per germline, CDR1 SGHAT and CDR2 FQNNGV. CDR3 length equals 13 residues. Trimming pared 5 bases from V and 0 bases from J, leaving 7 bases between. This chain's CDR3 is CASSHEDQETQYF. The CDR3 nucleotides are TGTGCCAGCAGCCACGAGGACCAAGAGACCCAGTACTTC.

The V call is TRBV6-1, the J call TRBJ2-7, with D hard to call. V lost 4 bases and J lost 3, with 10 bases in between. The germline CDR1 and CDR2 sequences are MNHNS and SASEGT. The CDR3 is 13 amino acids. CDR3 DNA sequence: TGTGCCAGCAGTGTATCAACGGACTACGAGCAGTACTTC. It yields the protein CASSVSTDYEQYF.

This clonotype turned up a few times. CDR3 DNA: TGTGCCAGCAGCTCCCAAGACAGGGCGAACACCGGGGAGCTGTTTTTT. Protein: CASSSQDRANTGELFF. This chain joins TRBV7-9 and TRBJ2-2; 7 bases are shared with TRBD1. The germline V gene encodes CDR1 SEHNR and CDR2 FQNEAQ (reference sequence). The CDR3 is 16 amino acids. V trimming: 4 bases; J trimming: 0 bases; junction bases outside the gene matches: 5.

V usage is TRBV14 and J usage is TRBJ2-5; possibly TRBD2 for D (6 bases). This CDR3 is 15 amino acids long. Germline V lookup: CDR1 SGHDN, CDR2 FVKESK. V shed 8 bases and J shed 1 base, with 17 bases lying between them. This CDR3 reads CASGPPGRGQETQYF. The CDR3, as DNA: TGTGCCAGCGGCCCCCCCGGGCGGGGCCAAGAGACCCAGTACTTC.

This clonotype was seen many times. The chain uses TRBV30 and TRBJ1-5; D ambiguous. This CDR3 is built from 13 residues. V was shortened by 3 bases and J by 1 base, with 7 bases between the two germline ends. CDR1 GTSNPN and CDR2 SVGIG come from the germline V gene (reference sequence). CDR3 in DNA: TGTGCCTGGAGCCATGGGAGCAATCAGCCCCAGCATTTT. Translation gives CAWSHGSNQPQHF.

In its sample, this clonotype was seen a few times. The junction and the germline gene differ at one end; a read error may be behind it. The CDR3 reads CSTSGAGTSGWGENIQYF. CDR3 DNA sequence: TGCAGTACTAGTGGTGCTGGGACTAGCGGGTGGGGGGAAAACATTCAGTACTTC. This chain uses TRBV20-1 with TRBJ2-4, with 12 bases matching TRBD2. The CDR3 is 18 amino acids. Germline V gene lookup returns CDR1 DFQATT and CDR2 SNEGSKA (reference sequence).

The chain couples TRBV5-4 to TRBJ2-7, with D possibly being TRBD1 (6 bases). The CDR3 is 15 amino acids. Trimming removed 0 bases at V and 1 base at J, with 11 bases between. The germline CDR1 and CDR2 sequences are SGHNT and YYREEE (reference sequence). The CDR3 here is CASSLGQAASYEQYF. In nucleotides, the CDR3 is TGTGCCAGCAGCTTGGGACAGGCCGCATCCTACGAGCAGTACTTC.

This clonotype was picked up many times. J is TRBJ1-5 and V is TRBV28; 9 nucleotides align to TRBD1. CDR1 and CDR2 from the germline V gene are MDHEN and SYDVKM. V lost 5 bases and J lost 0; bases outside the gene matches: 20. The CDR3 spans 21 residues. DNA for the CDR3: TGTGCCAGCAGTCCGCATTCTCCCGGGACAGGGAGCAAAATTAGCAATCAGCCCCAGCATTTT. Protein: CASSPHSPGTGSKISNQPQHF.

The chain is built from TRBV7-8 and TRBJ2-7, with TRBD2 identical over 14 bases. Per the germline V gene, CDR1 is SGHVS and CDR2 is FQNEAQ. The junction had 5 bases not matched to a gene; V was cut back by 3 bases and J by 4 bases. The CDR3 runs 16 residues. CDR3 loop: CASSLGLAGVVYEQYF. The CDR3 DNA reads TGTGCCAGCAGCTTGGGACTAGCGGGAGTCGTTTACGAGCAGTACTTC.

This clonotype was observed a few times. V usage is TRBV6-2 or TRBV6-3 and J usage is TRBJ2-5, with TRBD2 as a possible D gene (6 bases). The germline CDR1 and CDR2 sequences are MNHEY and SVGEGT. Trimming removed 6 bases at V and 4 bases at J, with 21 bases between. The CDR3 is 16 residues long. The chain's CDR3 is CASSPPRLVAAETQYF. The CDR3 nucleotides read TGTGCCAGCAGCCCCCCCAGGTTGGTAGCGGCAGAGACCCAGTACTTC.

About this clonotype: A much more abundant neighbour one base away suggests this may be a read error. The chain combines TRBV7-2 with TRBJ1-2, with D perhaps matching TRBD1 (5 bases). The ends were cut back, 5 bases at V and 10 bases at J, with 14 bases in the middle. CDR3 size: 12 residues. From germline, CDR1 is SGHTA and CDR2 FQGNSA. CDR3 amino acids: CASSPQGHDYTF. In nucleotides, the CDR3 is TGTGCCAGCAGCCCCCAGGGCCATGACTACACCTTC.

Worth noting for this clonotype: This may be a read error, as it is one base from a much larger clone. The chain joins TRBV7-2 to TRBJ2-7, with 8 bases fitting TRBD2. CDR3 length equals 15 residues. Looked up from germline, CDR1 is SGHTA and CDR2 is FQGNSA. This CDR3 is CASSEAEAGGDERYF. The CDR3 nucleotides read TGTGCCAGCAGTGAAGCGGAGGCGGGAGGAGACGAGCGGTACTTC.

Worth noting for this clonotype: At one of its ends the junction is not consistent with the germline gene, which may arise from a read error. The CDR3 loop reads CASSLASYNEQSF. The CDR3 DNA sequence: TGTGCCAGCAGCCTAGCGTCATACAATGAGCAGTCCTTC. V is TRBV3-1 and J is TRBJ2-1; possible D gene TRBD2, 5 bases. The CDR3 runs to 13 residues. Germline V lookup: CDR1 LGHDT, CDR2 YNNKEL (reference sequence).

This chain connects TRBV19 to TRBJ2-7, with D perhaps TRBD1 (5 bases). This CDR3 has 15 residues. V lost 10 bases to trimming and J lost 5 bases, with 24 bases between them. The V gene's germline CDR1 is LNHDA and CDR2 SQIVND (reference sequence). CDR3 DNA: TGTGCCACCCCCCCCGACAGTTTGACGTTGGACGAGCAGTACTTC. It yields the protein CATPPDSLTLDEQYF.

This rearrangement joins TRBV19 to TRBJ2-2; 12 nucleotides match TRBD2. The germline gives CDR1 LNHDA, CDR2 SQIVND (reference sequence). J gave up 6 bases and V 6 bases, and 5 bases lay outside the gene matches. The CDR3 spans 15 residues. The CDR3 loop is CASSPGLAGPGELFF. CDR3 DNA sequence: TGTGCCAGTAGCCCCGGACTAGCGGGACCCGGGGAGCTGTTTTTT.

This clonotype showed up many times. V and J are TRBV29-1 and TRBJ2-5; D remains unclear. Germline assignment: CDR1 SQVTM and CDR2 ANQGSEA. The CDR3 runs 13 residues. Trimming took 3 bases from V and 5 from J, leaving 13 bases between them. The DNA for the CDR3 is TGCAGCGTTGAGGTTCTAGTCGGGGAGACCCAGTACTTC. It specifies CSVEVLVGETQYF.

This clonotype was seen a handful of times. The CDR3 loop is CASSVSTGNTGELFF. The CDR3 bases are TGTGCCAGCAGCGTATCGACAGGGAACACCGGGGAGCTGTTTTTT. This chain joins TRBV9 and TRBJ2-2, with a weak D call TRBD1 (6 bases). Trimming took 1 base from V and 1 from J, leaving 8 bases between them. Germline CDR1 SGDLS, CDR2 YYNGEE. The CDR3 loop spans 15 amino acids.

Comment on this clonotype: This could be a read error, since a much larger clone is one nucleotide away. The chain uses TRBV6-9 and TRBJ2-5; D unresolved. V was clipped by 4 bases and J by 4 bases, with 10 bases between them. The CDR3 extends over 13 amino acids. Per germline, CDR1 MNHGY and CDR2 SVAAGI. CDR3 protein: CASSSVVPETQYF. CDR3 nucleotide sequence: TGTGCCAGCAGTTCAGTGGTTCCAGAGACCCAGTACTTC.

This clonotype has just a few counts. The genes are TRBV6-2 or TRBV6-3 and TRBJ2-5; 7 bases match TRBD1. This CDR3 region has 13 residues. V lost 6 bases to trimming and J lost 2 bases; unmatched junction nucleotides: 3. From germline, CDR1 is MNHEY and CDR2 SVGEGT. The CDR3 reads CASRRGQQETQYF. The DNA for the CDR3 is TGTGCCAGCAGAAGGGGACAGCAAGAGACCCAGTACTTC.

This clonotype was counted only a few times. This sequence joins TRBV28 and TRBJ2-7, with TRBD1 identical over 8 bases. Per germline, CDR1 MDHEN and CDR2 SYDVKM. The CDR3 covers 15 residues. The V gene end was trimmed by 4 bases and the J gene end by 3 bases; junction bases not matched to a gene: 8. As DNA, the CDR3 is TGTGCCAGCAGTTCGCCCTGGACAGGGAACTACGAGCAGTACTTC. Its translation is CASSSPWTGNYEQYF.

This clonotype came up many times. The J gene is TRBJ1-2, the V gene TRBV28; D is ambiguous. Trimming pared 3 bases from V and 3 bases from J, leaving 8 bases between. CDR3 length: 13 residues. Germline CDR1 and CDR2: MDHEN and SYDVKM. CDR3 in amino acids: CASSFSRDYGYTF. The CDR3 nucleotides read TGTGCCAGCAGTTTCTCTCGGGACTATGGCTACACCTTC.